This record concerns one T cell receptor beta chain sequence. The ends lost 3 bases at V and 5 bases at J; junction bases unmatched: 8. The length of the CDR3 is 15 residues. Germline CDR1 is SGDLS and CDR2 is YYNGEE. This record belongs to a study of technical replicates of blood from a few donors. Some clones are missing from TCRdb's copy, which holds only in-frame ones; the method was immunoSEQ multiplex PCR. Here the sample spans tens of thousands of clones, roughly 97% being singletons. The receptor comes from a human donor in good health. This sequence joins TRBV9 and TRBJ1-2; 9 positions match TRBD1. The sequencing sample was made of T cells isolated from PBMCs. CDR3 in amino acids: CASSEGQGIFYGYTF. The CDR3 DNA is TGTGCCAGCAGCGAGGGACAGGGAATCTTTTATGGCTACACCTTC.